The 6 T cell receptor beta chains reported below all come from one sample, sequenced in a study of Graves' ophthalmopathy and Graves' hyperthyroidism. For repertoire sequencing, the TCR beta CDR3 regions were amplified from RNA transcripts. The first-round RT-PCR employed HTBI primers together with the Qiagen OneStep RT-PCR kit. A multiplex PCR was then performed as the second round. TCRdb re-derived calls from the multiplex PCR reads in MiXCR, one entry per CDR3 protein. The profile shows approximately 160,000 distinct CDR3 sequences, 39% of them singletons. Sequencing was done on a sample of peripheral blood. Source of these receptors: a young man with Graves' ophthalmopathy.

The DNA for the CDR3 is TGTGCCAGCAGTCGGGTGGAAGAGACCCAGTACTTC. Encoded protein: CASSRVEETQYF. The rearrangement links TRBV6-1 to TRBJ2-5, with unresolved D. V dropped 5 bases and J dropped 3 bases, with 7 bases sitting between them. Per the germline V gene, CDR1 is MNHNS and CDR2 is SASEGT. The CDR3 is made up of 12 amino acids.

Many counts were recorded for this clonotype. V and J are TRBV6-5 and TRBJ1-1, with 7 bases identical to TRBD1. With 0 bases clipped from V and 4 bases from J, the junction kept 5 bases outside the gene matches. CDR1 is MNHEY and CDR2 is SVGAGI in the germline V gene. The length of the CDR3 is 15 residues. The CDR3 DNA sequence: TGTGCCAGCAGTTACTCGAGGGGGCCTGGCACTGAAGCTTTCTTT. Amino acid sequence: CASSYSRGPGTEAFF.

This clonotype came up many times. The V call is TRBV10-3, the J call TRBJ1-5; a weak D match, TRBD1 (6 bases). The CDR3 consists of 13 residues. CDR1 is ENHRY, CDR2 SYGVKD, per germline. V was clipped by 5 bases and J by 7 bases, with 12 bases between them. CDR3 in amino acids: CAISYGGRQPQHF. CDR3 nucleotides: TGTGCCATCAGTTACGGGGGGCGGCAGCCCCAGCATTTT.

This clonotype was recorded many times. The CDR3 here is CASSPTEPTNTEAFF. The DNA for the CDR3 is TGTGCCAGCTCACCGACGGAGCCGACGAACACTGAAGCTTTCTTT. The rearrangement links TRBV18 to TRBJ1-1; D is unresolved. V lost 3 bases to trimming and J lost 1 base, with 12 bases between them. Germline V gene lookup returns CDR1 KGHSH and CDR2 LQKENI. This CDR3 contains 15 residues.

This clonotype has just a few counts. The J gene is TRBJ1-5, the V gene TRBV6-5; 9 bases line up with TRBD1. The CDR3 totals 13 residues. V was clipped by 7 bases and J by 4 bases; unmatched bases: 2. CDR1 is MNHEY, CDR2 SVGAGI, per germline. The CDR3 protein is CASNGQGNQPQHF. The DNA for the CDR3 is TGTGCCAGCAATGGACAGGGGAATCAGCCCCAGCATTTT.

V is TRBV12-3 or TRBV12-4 and J is TRBJ1-6, with 7 bases identical to TRBD1. J was trimmed by 7 bases and V by 5 bases; bases with no gene match: 5. This CDR3 is 14 amino acids long. Here the CDR3 reads CASSEGATNSPLHF. For the CDR3, the DNA is TGTGCCAGCAGTGAGGGGGCTACGAATTCACCCCTCCACTTT.